The clone carrying this TCR beta chain showed up just a few times. The antigen is unknown. These data come from a study of T cells after yellow fever vaccination. Universal primer sites and UMIs were introduced during 5'RACE template-switching synthesis of TCR cDNA. TCRdb reprocessed the 5' RACE reads via MiXCR and lists one record per CDR3 protein. The sample lists around 300,000 distinct CDR3 sequences, roughly 4.3% occurring once. Study findings and constraints: A weaker but faster secondary response was observed, peaking on day 5 versus 15. Detected again after the booster were most primary-vaccination clones, at nearly 97% CD4 and 88% CD8.

Sequencing was performed on PBMCs, taken 5 days after the yellow fever booster vaccination. This TCR was recovered from a man between 18 and 29 years old who received the YFV17D yellow fever vaccine.

CDR3 sequence reads: CASSLRAGPREAFF. The CDR3 nucleotides read TGTGCCAGCAGCTTAAGGGCCGGACCGAGGGAAGCTTTCTTT. V gene TRBV7-9 combines with J gene TRBJ1-1; D not certain. Germline assignment: CDR1 SEHNR and CDR2 FQNEAQ (reference sequence). Trimming took off 2 bases at V and 8 bases at J, with 15 bases between the two ends. The CDR3 consists of 14 residues. Complete variable domain (other parts from reference TRBV7-9 and TRBJ1-1): DTGVSQNPRHKITKRGQNVTFRCDPISEHNRLYWYRQTLGQGPEFLTYFQNEAQLEKSRLLSDRFSAERPKGSFSTLEIQRTEQGDSAMYLCASSLRAGPREAFFGQGTRLTVV.